These 19 T cell receptor beta chains originate from one sample sequenced in a study of T cell changes during pregnancy in multiple sclerosis. Here immunoSEQ multiplex PCR was the method, and the copy in TCRdb shows in-frame clones only, minus some. The sample shows roughly 40,000 clones, roughly nine tenths of them seen only once. The sequencing used CD4+ T cells from peripheral blood mononuclear cells, collected before pregnancy. The receptors shown here come from a female donor with multiple sclerosis, enrolled in a pregnancy study.

The J gene is TRBJ2-7, the V gene TRBV27; 8 bases line up with TRBD1. V shed 2 bases, J shed 7 bases, and the junction held 10 bases outside the gene matches. The CDR3 is made up of 15 amino acids. Germline V gene lookup returns CDR1 MNHEY and CDR2 SMNVEV (reference sequence). Here the CDR3 DNA reads TGTGCCAGCAGTTTACTCCAGGGGGCGCTGGGGGAGCAGTACTTC. Residues: CASSLLQGALGEQYF.

This sequence joins TRBV7-9 and TRBJ2-2, with TRBD1 identical over 7 bases. Trimming removed 6 bases from V and 4 bases from J; junction bases left unmatched: 2. CDR1 SEHNR and CDR2 FQNEAQ come from the germline V gene (reference sequence). The CDR3 runs to 13 residues. In nucleotides, the CDR3 is TGTGCCAGCAGGCCAGGGGGCACCGGGGAGCTGTTTTTT. It specifies CASRPGGTGELFF.

J is TRBJ1-1 and V is TRBV6-1; 8 positions agree with TRBD1. Germline CDR1 MNHNS, CDR2 SASEGT. The CDR3 is 14 amino acids. With V trimmed by 4 bases and J by 6 bases, 7 bases remained unmatched. CDR3 sequence: CASSAKTGEAEAFF. The CDR3 DNA is TGTGCCAGCAGTGCCAAGACAGGGGAAGCTGAAGCTTTCTTT.

V usage is TRBV4-2 and J usage is TRBJ2-2; 10 nucleotides match TRBD2. Germline V lookup: CDR1 LGHNA, CDR2 YNFKEQ. After removal of 1 base from V and 5 bases from J, the junction contained 19 bases not matched to a gene. The CDR3 is made up of 21 amino acids. CDR3 in amino acids: CASSQVSRSSGRALRTGELFF. CDR3 nucleotide sequence: TGTGCCAGCAGCCAAGTTTCACGTTCGAGCGGGAGGGCTTTGCGGACCGGGGAGCTGTTTTTT.

V is TRBV19 and J is TRBJ2-7; D is unresolved. Trimming stripped 5 bases from V and 1 base from J, with 6 bases between. The germline V gene has CDR1 LNHDA and CDR2 SQIVND (reference sequence). This CDR3 comprises 12 residues. The chain's CDR3 is CASSHGSYEQYF. The CDR3 bases are TGTGCCAGTAGTCACGGTTCCTACGAGCAGTACTTC.

V gene TRBV28 combines with J gene TRBJ1-1; D is undetermined. V was clipped by 5 bases and J by 1 base, with 14 bases between them. Germline-derived CDR1 and CDR2 are MDHEN and SYDVKM. The CDR3 contains 15 residues. The CDR3 nucleotides are TGTGCCAGCAGTACCCCGCGGAGGCAGAACACTGAAGCTTTCTTT. Protein sequence: CASSTPRRQNTEAFF.

CDR3 bases: TGTGCCAGCCGCGTTGGGCAGGGTGTATTCTACGAGCAGTACTTC. Protein sequence: CASRVGQGVFYEQYF. The chain links TRBV6-5 to TRBJ2-7, with D perhaps TRBD1 (5 bases). The CDR3 runs to 15 residues. The germline gives CDR1 MNHEY, CDR2 SVGAGI. V lost 8 bases to trimming and J lost 3 bases, with 20 bases between them.

This sequence joins TRBV11-1 and TRBJ2-2; D is possibly TRBD1 (5 bases). V dropped 2 bases and J dropped 1 base, with 5 bases sitting between them. CDR1 and CDR2 from the germline V gene are SGHAT and FQDESV (reference sequence). This CDR3 has 14 amino acids. In nucleotides, the CDR3 is TGTGCCAGCAGCTTAAGGGGGAACACCGGGGAGCTGTTTTTT. Protein product: CASSLRGNTGELFF.

The chain uses TRBV19 and TRBJ1-3, with 10 bases matching TRBD1. Germline values: CDR1 LNHDA, CDR2 SQIVND (reference sequence). Trimming at V came to 4 bases and at J to 0 bases, leaving 12 bases not matched to a gene. There are 19 residues in the CDR3. CDR3 nucleotide sequence: TGTGCCAGTAGTACCCTGGGGACAGGGGTCTTCCCCTCTGGAAACACCATATATTTT. Translation: CASSTLGTGVFPSGNTIYF.

The chain joins TRBV19 to TRBJ2-6; TRBD1 agrees at 8 bases. Germline lookup yields CDR1 LNHDA and CDR2 SQIVND (reference sequence). This CDR3 has 16 amino acids. V trimming: 3 bases; J trimming: 1 base; junction bases outside the gene matches: 2. CDR3 nucleotides: TGTGCCAGTAGTATCAGGACAGGGTCTGGGGCCAACGTCCTGACTTTC. Translated, it gives CASSIRTGSGANVLTF.

This clone turned up a few times. The genes are TRBV7-9 and TRBJ1-1; the D gene is possibly TRBD1 (6 bases). V shed 0 bases and J shed 11 bases, with 10 bases lying between them. CDR1 and CDR2 from the germline V gene are SEHNR and FQNEAQ (reference sequence). The CDR3 is 12 residues long. In nucleotides, the CDR3 is TGTGCCAGCAGCTTAGCGGGGGCGGGCGCTTTCTTT. Residues: CASSLAGAGAFF.

The rearrangement joins TRBV5-6 to TRBJ1-2; D call uncertain. V was cut by 0 bases and J by 4 bases, with 16 bases left in between. Germline V gene lookup returns CDR1 SGHDT and CDR2 YYEEEE. This CDR3 region has 16 residues. The CDR3 loop is CASSLVTGRVPYGYTF. Here the CDR3 DNA reads TGTGCCAGCAGCTTGGTTACCGGGAGAGTCCCCTATGGCTACACCTTC.

The J gene is TRBJ2-5, the V gene TRBV19, with D hard to call. This CDR3 is built from 13 residues. V lost 5 bases, J lost 1 base, and 8 bases lay in between. Germline V CDR1 and CDR2: LNHDA, SQIVND (reference sequence). The CDR3 region has the DNA TGTGCCAGTAGTGAAGCTCTCCAAGAGACCCAGTACTTC. Translation gives CASSEALQETQYF. Supplemented by reference TRBV19 and TRBJ2-5, the full variable domain reads DGGITQSPKYLFRKEGQNVTLSCEQNLNHDAMYWYRQDPGQGLRLIYYSQIVNDFQKGDIAEGYSVSREKKESFPLTVTSAQKNPTAFYLCASSEALQETQYFGPGTRLLVL.

The chain combines TRBV5-8 with TRBJ1-1; D is unresolved. Germline CDR1 SGHTS, CDR2 YDEGEE. The V end was cut by 4 bases, the J end by 8 bases, with 18 bases between. CDR3 length: 14 residues. The CDR3 region has the DNA TGTGCCAGCAGCAGTAGGTTGGCGGGCTCGGAAGCTTTCTTT. It is translated as CASSSRLAGSEAFF.

This chain uses TRBV29-1 with TRBJ2-5; D unclear. The V gene's germline CDR1 is SQVTM and CDR2 ANQGSEA. Deletions cut 5 bases from V and 1 base from J, with 8 bases between. The CDR3 is 12 residues long. The CDR3 loop reads CSVTRVQETQYF. The CDR3 nucleotides read TGCAGCGTTACCCGAGTCCAAGAGACCCAGTACTTC.

This rearrangement joins TRBV6-5 to TRBJ1-2; a possible D gene is TRBD1 (5 bases). The CDR3 sequence is 13 residues long. V lost 5 bases to trimming and J lost 0 bases, with 7 bases between them. Germline-derived CDR1 and CDR2 are MNHEY and SVGAGI. CDR3 protein: CASSRTPNYGYTF. Written as DNA, the CDR3 is TGTGCCAGCAGTCGGACACCTAACTATGGCTACACCTTC.

This chain connects TRBV6-6 to TRBJ2-7; D possibly corresponds to TRBD2 (6 bases). The V gene lost 2 bases and the J gene lost 4 bases, with 18 bases spanning the gap. CDR3 length equals 16 residues. Germline V gives CDR1 MNHNY, CDR2 SVGAGI (reference sequence). This CDR3 is CASSYGAGMGGYEQYF. CDR3 in DNA: TGTGCCAGCAGTTACGGCGCGGGGATGGGTGGGTACGAGCAGTACTTC.

The rearrangement links TRBV11-2 to TRBJ2-1, with TRBD1 matching over 9 bases. Germline V CDR1 and CDR2: SGHAT, FQNNGV. The J segment lost 9 bases and the V segment lost 5 bases, leaving 5 bases of the junction unmatched. CDR3 size: 13 residues. DNA of the CDR3: TGTGCCAGCAGCCTACAGGGGGCGAGTGAGCAGTTCTTC. Its protein product is CASSLQGASEQFF.

The chain employs TRBV7-8 and TRBJ2-7; the match to TRBD2 covers 11 bases. V trimming: 1 base; J trimming: 0 bases; junction bases outside the gene matches: 2. The CDR3 is made up of 16 amino acids. Germline V gene lookup returns CDR1 SGHVS and CDR2 FQNEAQ. CDR3 nucleotides: TGTGCCAGCAGCTTAGGACTAGCGGGACCCTCCTACGAGCAGTACTTC. Protein product: CASSLGLAGPSYEQYF.